The sequence of this TCR beta chain was determined in a study of CXCR4 blockade with PD-1 therapy in pancreatic cancer. Study-level results: Tumors were clonally expanded, mean 0.14 versus 0.05 in healthy blood. Only TCRbeta chains were sequenced here.

The CDR3 length is 13 residues. J was trimmed by 8 bases and V by 4 bases; bases with no gene match: 10. Germline lookup yields CDR1 GTSNPN and CDR2 SVGIG (reference sequence). The archived tumor blocks came from patients without neoadjuvant therapy before resection. This clone has a handful of counts. Antigen unknown. The table came from immunoSEQ multiplex PCR; TCRdb's copy has only in-frame clones and leaves some out. Here the sample spans some 3,300 clones, 35% to 45% being singletons. The J gene is TRBJ1-2, the V gene TRBV30; 7 bases fit TRBD1. This clonotype was obtained from a human donor with pancreatic ductal adenocarcinoma. Input material: tumor tissue. The CDR3 is CAWNRRTGGGYTF. For the CDR3, the DNA is TGTGCCTGGAATCGCCGGACAGGAGGGGGCTACACCTTC.